This TCR beta chain originates from a study of CD4 and CD8 cells across lung adenocarcinoma regions. Donors had localized lung adenocarcinoma, a non-small cell lung cancer. This clonotype has just a few counts. TCRdb re-derived calls from the PCR reads in MiXCR, one entry per CDR3 protein. This sample has 16,000 or so distinct CDR3 sequences; under 60% occur once, and the top ten carry 50% to 65%. Trimming left V 3 bases short and J 5 bases short, with 2 bases between. Germline values: CDR1 LGHDT, CDR2 YNNKEL (reference sequence). This CDR3 has 11 amino acids. The TCR comes from a female donor with lung adenocarcinoma. The CD4 and CD8 labels of this study may be unreliable. The chain couples TRBV3-1 to TRBJ2-1; no clear D. Material: CD8+ T cells from the center of a lung tumor. The CDR3 coding sequence is TGTGCCAGCAGCCAGGACAATGAGCAGTTCTTC. Translation gives CASSQDNEQFF.